What follows are 22 T cell receptor beta chains derived from one specimen sequenced in a study of cytomegalovirus exposure and HLA in healthy donors. The PCR was carried out with 60 Vbeta primers and 13 Jbeta primers. Only in-frame clones appear in the TCRdb table, and some are missing; sequencing was by immunoSEQ multiplex PCR. The sample shows over 250,000 clones, around 66% of them seen only once. The sample comprised PBMCs. Receptor source: a female donor in good health and CMV-seronegative.

This chain connects TRBV9 to TRBJ1-2; TRBD1 matches 8 bases. Unmatched junction bases numbered 10, after V lost 0 bases and J lost 6 bases. The CDR3 has 16 amino acids. The germline V gene encodes CDR1 SGDLS and CDR2 YYNGEE. CDR3 DNA: TGTGCCAGCAGCGTAGACGACAGGGGAACGGGTCATGGCTACACCTTC. Its translation is CASSVDDRGTGHGYTF.

The rearrangement joins TRBV7-9 to TRBJ2-5, with no clear D. Between the trimmed V and J ends, which lost 7 bases and 8 bases, there was a span of 17 bases. This CDR3 comprises 13 residues. CDR1 is SEHNR and CDR2 is FQNEAQ in the germline V gene (reference sequence). CDR3 DNA sequence: TGTGCCAGCATCCTTAACACGGGTGGAACCCAGTACTTC. As protein: CASILNTGGTQYF.

The V and J genes are TRBV6-5 and TRBJ2-7; 8 bases are shared with TRBD1. The germline gives CDR1 MNHEY, CDR2 SVGAGI. There are 15 residues in the CDR3. Trimming cost V 2 bases and J 4 bases; bases outside gene matches: 7. CDR3 sequence reads: CASSYVQGAGYEQYF. The CDR3 nucleotides read TGTGCCAGCAGTTACGTTCAGGGGGCTGGATACGAGCAGTACTTC.

This sequence joins TRBV7-6 and TRBJ2-5; 11 nucleotides agree with TRBD1. Matching the DNA end better, TRBJ2-7 makes the J call doubtful. The CDR3 has 16 residues. Germline V lookup: CDR1 SGHVS, CDR2 FNYEAQ. This chain's CDR3 is CASSLAPGQGVYEQYF. CDR3 DNA sequence: TGTGCCAGCAGCTTAGCGCCGGGACAGGGGGTCTACGAGCAGTACTTC.

The CDR3 nucleotides are TGTGCCAGCAGTTACGTCCGGGAAGCTTTCTTT. This gives the protein CASSYVREAFF. The chain has TRBV6-6 and TRBJ1-1; D gene unclear. CDR3 length: 11 residues. From germline, CDR1 is MNHNY and CDR2 SVGAGI (reference sequence). Between the trimmed V and J ends, which lost 2 bases and 8 bases, there was a span of 6 bases.

This clone has more than one count but fewer than ten. V usage is TRBV19 and J usage is TRBJ1-1; 8 positions agree with TRBD1. This CDR3 contains 13 residues. Germline values: CDR1 LNHDA, CDR2 SQIVND (reference sequence). Unmatched junction bases numbered 3, after V lost 3 bases and J lost 6 bases. This CDR3 reads CASSIGTGAEAFF. In DNA form, the CDR3 reads TGTGCCAGTAGTATCGGGACAGGCGCTGAAGCTTTCTTT. Drawing the rest from reference TRBV19 and TRBJ1-1, the complete variable domain is DGGITQSPKYLFRKEGQNVTLSCEQNLNHDAMYWYRQDPGQGLRLIYYSQIVNDFQKGDIAEGYSVSREKKESFPLTVTSAQKNPTAFYLCASSIGTGAEAFFGQGTRLTVV.

The chain couples TRBV6-5 to TRBJ2-1; D is perhaps TRBD2 (6 bases). V was cut by 6 bases and J by 5 bases, with 14 bases left in between. Germline CDR1 and CDR2: MNHEY and SVGAGI. The CDR3 is made up of 14 amino acids. DNA for the CDR3: TGTGCCAGCAGCCTATTATCTAGCGACAATGAGCAGTTCTTC. Protein: CASSLLSSDNEQFF.

Comment on this clone: The junction and the germline gene differ at one end; a read error may be behind it. The chain carries TRBV7-9 and TRBJ2-2; 7 bases align to TRBD1. The CDR3 sequence is 16 residues long. The germline V gene encodes CDR1 SEHNR and CDR2 FQNEAQ (reference sequence). CDR3: CSSSLLRTGNTGELFF. CDR3 sequence (DNA): TGTTCCAGCAGCTTATTGCGGACAGGGAACACCGGGGAGCTGTTTTTT.

The V gene is TRBV27, the J gene TRBJ1-2; D is perhaps TRBD1 (5 bases). This CDR3 is 15 amino acids long. Per the germline V gene, CDR1 is MNHEY and CDR2 is SMNVEV (reference sequence). V lost 2 bases to trimming and J lost 6 bases, with 16 bases between them. CDR3 in DNA: TGTGCCAGCAGTTTAGATCGATATGGCAGGGATGGCTACACCTTC. Its protein product is CASSLDRYGRDGYTF.

The CDR3 DNA sequence: TGTGCCAGCAGTCCCGGACAGGTTCTACGGCCCCAGCATTTT. Protein sequence: CASSPGQVLRPQHF. This chain connects TRBV6-1 to TRBJ1-5, with 7 bases that match TRBD1. Germline lookup yields CDR1 MNHNS and CDR2 SASEGT. With V trimmed by 5 bases and J by 9 bases, 10 bases remained unmatched. There are 14 residues in the CDR3.

The table lists this clone with a few counts. The chain couples TRBV2 to TRBJ2-5; the D gene is possibly TRBD2 (5 bases). The closer fit of TRBJ2-7 to the DNA end suggests the J call may be wrong. Germline assignment: CDR1 SNHLY and CDR2 FYNNEI. The CDR3 has 14 amino acids. CDR3 DNA sequence: TGTGCCAGCAGTGTGGTGGGGAGAAAATACGAGCAGTACTTC. It specifies CASSVVGRKYEQYF.

The chain couples TRBV6-1 to TRBJ2-7, with 7 bases aligning to TRBD1. Trimming removed 0 bases from V and 7 bases from J; junction bases left unmatched: 6. Germline V CDR1 and CDR2: MNHNS, SASEGT. The CDR3 is 14 residues long. The CDR3 DNA reads as TGTGCCAGCAGTGAAGCGACAGGGATGGGAGAGCAGTACTTC. Its protein product is CASSEATGMGEQYF.

The chain combines TRBV15 with TRBJ1-4; possibly TRBD1 for D (6 bases). Between the trimmed V and J ends, which lost 4 bases and 4 bases, there was a span of 13 bases. Looked up from germline, CDR1 is LNHNV and CDR2 is YYDKDF (reference sequence). The CDR3 totals 15 residues. CDR3 sequence: CATSIFRGNNEKLFF. CDR3 nucleotides: TGTGCCACCAGCATATTCAGGGGAAATAATGAAAAACTGTTTTTT.

This clone has a handful of counts. J is TRBJ2-7 and V is TRBV5-1; 10 bases map to TRBD2. The CDR3 covers 15 residues. The V segment lost 1 base and the J segment 3 bases; nucleotides outside the gene matches: 4. Germline CDR1 reads SGHRS; CDR2 reads YFSETQ. The CDR3 reads CASSLRSSGSYEQYF. The CDR3 DNA sequence: TGCGCCAGCAGCTTGAGGTCTAGCGGGAGCTACGAGCAGTACTTC. Supplemented by reference TRBV5-1 and TRBJ2-7, the full variable domain reads KAGVTQTPRYLIKTRGQQVTLSCSPISGHRSVSWYQQTPGQGLQFLFEYFSETQRNKGNFPGRFSGRQFSNSRSEMNVSTLELGDSALYLCASSLRSSGSYEQYFGPGTRLTVT.

The chain carries TRBV10-3 and TRBJ2-3; TRBD1 agrees at 9 bases. Germline V gene data show CDR1 as ENHRY and CDR2 as SYGVKD. The CDR3 totals 17 residues. The junction had 16 bases not matched to a gene; V was cut back by 8 bases and J by 4 bases. The CDR3 DNA is TGTGCCATCGGTGGGGTAACCGGGACAGGGAATTCAGATACGCAGTATTTT. Residues: CAIGGVTGTGNSDTQYF.

The chain employs TRBV7-9 and TRBJ2-5; 11 bases fit TRBD2. The CDR3 has 17 residues. Germline CDR1 SEHNR, CDR2 FQNEAQ (reference sequence). J was trimmed by 0 bases and V by 4 bases; bases with no gene match: 7. CDR3 DNA sequence: TGTGCCAGCAGCTCGGGACTAGCGGAGAGGTACCAAGAGACCCAGTACTTC. Protein: CASSSGLAERYQETQYF.

V is TRBV9 and J is TRBJ1-2; 9 nucleotides agree with TRBD1. With 4 bases clipped from V and 7 bases from J, the junction kept 14 bases outside the gene matches. This CDR3 comprises 16 residues. Germline V gene data show CDR1 as SGDLS and CDR2 as YYNGEE. In DNA, the CDR3 is TGTGCCAGCAGCAAAACCGGGACAGGGAGTCCCTTTGGCTACACCTTC. It yields the protein CASSKTGTGSPFGYTF.

The chain links TRBV2 to TRBJ2-7, with D perhaps TRBD1 (5 bases). V was shortened by 1 base and J by 6 bases, with 13 bases between the two germline ends. The V gene's germline CDR1 is SNHLY and CDR2 FYNNEI. This CDR3 region has 14 residues. The CDR3 reads CASSEVQQAIEQYF. The CDR3 DNA is TGTGCCAGCAGTGAAGTCCAACAGGCCATCGAGCAGTACTTC.

Only a few counts were recorded for this clone. J is TRBJ2-3 and V is TRBV6-5; 13 nucleotides align to TRBD2. Germline V lookup: CDR1 MNHEY, CDR2 SVGAGI. This CDR3 spans 13 amino acids. V lost 7 bases, J lost 10 bases, and 5 bases stayed unmatched. The CDR3 is CASTRLAGGAQYF. The CDR3 DNA follows: TGTGCCAGCACGAGACTAGCGGGAGGTGCGCAGTATTTT.

The chain employs TRBV7-8 and TRBJ2-1; D remains ambiguous. The germline gives CDR1 SGHVS, CDR2 FQNEAQ. Trimming stripped 1 base from V and 0 bases from J, with 4 bases between. This CDR3 spans 14 amino acids. This CDR3 is CASSLVSSYNEQFF. CDR3 nucleotide sequence: TGTGCCAGCAGCTTAGTTAGCTCCTACAATGAGCAGTTCTTC.

The gene calls are TRBV30 and TRBJ2-7, with 10 bases that match TRBD2. This CDR3 is built from 14 residues. J lost 7 bases, V lost 2 bases, and 8 bases had no gene match. Germline CDR1 and CDR2: GTSNPN and SVGIG (reference sequence). CDR3 sequence reads: CAWSNLAGVKEQYF. The DNA for the CDR3 is TGTGCCTGGAGTAACCTAGCGGGAGTGAAAGAGCAGTACTTC. Looking up the rest from reference TRBV30 and TRBJ2-7 gives the full variable domain: SQTIHQWPATLVQPVGSPLSLECTVEGTSNPNLYWYRQAAGRGLQLLFYSVGIGQISSEVPQNLSASRPQDRQFILSSKKLLLSDSGFYLCAWSNLAGVKEQYFGPGTRLTVT.

This chain uses TRBV7-8 with TRBJ2-1; D ambiguous. Trimming removed 7 bases at V and 0 bases at J, with 13 bases between. CDR1 is SGHVS and CDR2 is FQNEAQ in the germline V gene. The CDR3 spans 15 residues. The CDR3 region is CASTKVNPSYNEQFF. In DNA form, the CDR3 reads TGTGCCAGCACTAAAGTCAACCCCTCCTACAATGAGCAGTTCTTC.